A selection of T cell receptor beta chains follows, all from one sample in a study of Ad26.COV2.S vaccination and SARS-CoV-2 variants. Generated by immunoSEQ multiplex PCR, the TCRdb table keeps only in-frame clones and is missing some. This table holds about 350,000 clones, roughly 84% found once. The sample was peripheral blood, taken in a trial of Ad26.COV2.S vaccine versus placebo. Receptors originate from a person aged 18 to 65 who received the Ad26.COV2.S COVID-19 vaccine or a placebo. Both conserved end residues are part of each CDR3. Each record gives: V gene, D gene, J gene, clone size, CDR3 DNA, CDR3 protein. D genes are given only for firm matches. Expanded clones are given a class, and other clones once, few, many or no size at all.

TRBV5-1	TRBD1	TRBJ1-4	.	TGCGCCAGCAGCCCGGGACAGGGGGCTGAAAAACTGTTTTTT	CASSPGQGAEKLFF
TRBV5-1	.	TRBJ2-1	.	TGCGCCAGCAGCTTGGATGTGGCCGGGGGTGAGCAGTTCTTC	CASSLDVAGGEQFF
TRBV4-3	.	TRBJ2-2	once	TGCGCCAGCAGCCAAGATAGGACCGATTTCCGCGGGGAGCTGTTTTTT	CASSQDRTDFRGELFF
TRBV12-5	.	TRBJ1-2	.	TGTGCTAGTGGTTACAGGGTAAACTATGGCTACACCTTC	CASGYRVNYGYTF
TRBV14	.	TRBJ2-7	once	TGTGCCAGCAGCCAAGGGATAGGAGTTGGAGGTTACGAGCAGTACTTC	CASSQGIGVGGYEQYF
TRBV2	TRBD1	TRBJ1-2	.	TGTGCCAGCAGTGAAGCGCCAGGGGGCGCGTCGTGCTACACCTTC	CASSEAPGGASCYTF
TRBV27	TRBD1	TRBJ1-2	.	TGTGCCAGCAAAGACAGGGGTAGTAGCTACACCTTC	CASKDRGSSYTF
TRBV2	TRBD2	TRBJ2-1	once	TGTGCCAGCAAGCCGGGGACTAGCGGTACCAATGAGCAGTTCTTC	CASKPGTSGTNEQFF
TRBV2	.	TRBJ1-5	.	TGTGCCAGCAGTGAAGCAGCCGGGCCGAATCAGCCCCAGCATTTT	CASSEAAGPNQPQHF
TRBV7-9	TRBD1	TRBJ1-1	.	TGTGCCAGCAGCCCGTGGGACAGGGGGCATCACACTGAAGCTTTCTTT	CASSPWDRGHHTEAFF
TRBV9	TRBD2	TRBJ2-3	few	TGTGCCAGCAGCGTAGGACTAGCGGGCACAGATACGCAGTATTTT	CASSVGLAGTDTQYF
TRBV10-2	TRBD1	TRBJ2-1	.	TGCGCCAGCAGTGAAGTGACAGGGGTCAATGAGCAGTTCTTC	CASSEVTGVNEQFF
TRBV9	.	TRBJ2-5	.	TGTGCCAGCAGCGTGGGGCAGGGGCAAGAGACCCAGTACTTC	CASSVGQGQETQYF
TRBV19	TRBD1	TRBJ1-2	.	TGTGCCAGTAGTATAGCCACGGGACAGTTCTATGGCTACACCTTC	CASSIATGQFYGYTF
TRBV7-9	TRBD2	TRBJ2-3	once	TGTGCCAGCAGTTATCTAGCGGGAGGTTCCACAGATACGCAGTATTTT	CASSYLAGGSTDTQYF
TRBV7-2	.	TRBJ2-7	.	TGTGCCAGCAGCGTTCTCGACTTGGGCCCCTACGAGCAGTACTTC	CASSVLDLGPYEQYF